Sequencing of this T cell receptor (beta chain) was carried out in a study of Graves' ophthalmopathy and Graves' hyperthyroidism. Details on this clonotype: The antigen remains unidentified.

The CDR3 is 16 residues long. The germline gives CDR1 SGHVS, CDR2 FNYEAQ. The V end lost 4 bases, the J end lost 4 bases, and 16 bases lay between the germline ends. The authors amplified TCR beta CDR3 regions, and they did so from RNA transcripts for repertoire sequencing. Investigators did first-round RT-PCR with HTBI primers, then second-round multiplex PCR. In TCRdb, the multiplex PCR reads were re-called with MiXCR into one record per CDR3 protein. The data show over a million distinct CDR3 sequences, about 38% seen once. Study-wide results and caveats: Ophthalmopathy and stable hyperthyroidism were discriminated by a 13-signature model, with 87.88% sensitivity and approximately 77% specificity.

This chain connects TRBV7-6 to TRBJ2-2, with a weak D call TRBD1 (6 bases). Specimen: peripheral blood or thyroid tissue (not recorded which). The receptor was isolated from an adult man with Graves' hyperthyroidism. The CDR3 DNA reads TGTGCCAGCAGCTCCAGACCAGGGGTGCGCACCGGGGAGCTGTTTTTT. This translates into CASSSRPGVRTGELFF.